Only one count was recorded for the clone carrying this TCR beta chain. Its antigen is unknown. The germline V gene encodes CDR1 SNHLY and CDR2 FYNNEI. Trimming removed 1 base at V and 2 bases at J, with 3 bases between. This CDR3 region has 14 residues. These data come from a study of cytomegalovirus exposure and HLA in healthy donors. Study-wide context: Drawn from HLA-typed donors, about 85 million unique TCRs were held in an early data release. Study-wide results and limits: According to the study, about 180 TCR beta chains were cytomegalovirus-associated. With high specificity and sensitivity, the classifier reportedly diagnosed cytomegalovirus status.

The PCR ran on 60 Vbeta and 13 Jbeta primers. Repertoires were generated with immunoSEQ multiplex PCR, while TCRdb's copy carries only in-frame clones and drops some. The sample includes about 91,000 clones, 86% seen only once; the top ten take around a tenth. The sequenced sample was PBMCs. The chain is built from TRBV2 and TRBJ2-6; the D is unclear. The clonotype was recovered from a young man in good health and CMV-seropositive. The CDR3 DNA follows: TGTGCCAGCAGTGAAGGGCCTGGGGCCAACGTCCTGACTTTC. Encoded protein: CASSEGPGANVLTF.